Detailed here is one T cell receptor (beta chain). Antigen: not known. The data stem from a study of STAT5B mutations in CD4+ large granular lymphocyte leukemia. As processed by the authors: The detection floor for productive clonotype frequency was 2.59 x 10-5. Sequencing used immunoSEQ multiplex PCR; TCRdb keeps in-frame clones, though not all of them. V, J and clone size reflect that table, while D and trimming were determined from the DNA. The table lists 32,000 or so clones, about 85% of them singletons, with 3.4% in the top ten. Healthy controls were blood donor buffy coats. V lost 3 bases to trimming and J lost 2 bases, with 17 bases between them. Germline loops: CDR1 LNHDA, CDR2 SQIVND (reference sequence). This CDR3 has 16 amino acids. Study-wide results and limits: CD4-sorted patient repertoires seemed more clonal than healthy CD4+ repertoires.

The TCR was taken from a human donor in good health. The specimen was CD4+ T cells from blood buffy coats. J is TRBJ2-7 and V is TRBV19; either TRBD1 or TRBD2 may supply D (5 bases each). The CDR3 sequence: CASSMRGRVETYEQYF. The CDR3 DNA follows: TGTGCCAGTAGTATGAGGGGCAGGGTAGAAACCTACGAGCAGTACTTC.